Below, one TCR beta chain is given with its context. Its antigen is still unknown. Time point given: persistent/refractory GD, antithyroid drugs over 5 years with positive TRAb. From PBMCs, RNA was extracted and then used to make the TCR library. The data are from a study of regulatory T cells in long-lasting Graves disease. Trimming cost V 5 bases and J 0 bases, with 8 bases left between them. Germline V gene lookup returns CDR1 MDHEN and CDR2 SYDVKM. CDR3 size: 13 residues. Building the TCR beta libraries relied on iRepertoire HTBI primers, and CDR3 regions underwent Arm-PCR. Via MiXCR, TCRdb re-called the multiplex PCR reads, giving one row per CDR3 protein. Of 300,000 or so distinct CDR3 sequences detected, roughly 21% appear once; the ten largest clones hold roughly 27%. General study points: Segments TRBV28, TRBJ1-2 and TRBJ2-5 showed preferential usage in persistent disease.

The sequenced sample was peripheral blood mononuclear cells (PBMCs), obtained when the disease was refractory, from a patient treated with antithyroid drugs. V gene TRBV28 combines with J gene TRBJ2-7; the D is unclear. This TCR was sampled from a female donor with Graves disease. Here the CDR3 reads CASSLIGSYEQYF. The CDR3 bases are TGTGCCAGCAGTCTAATCGGCTCCTACGAGCAGTACTTC.